The clone carrying this T cell receptor (beta chain) appeared a single time. The authors' processing: Amplification from reference gene primers served as the basis for estimated nucleated cell counts. Produced via immunoSEQ multiplex PCR; TCRdb's table is partial and in-frame only. D and trimming were read from the DNA, whereas the V and J calls and clone size are those reported in that table. The sample shows approximately 530,000 clones, 85% to 90% of them seen only once. This sample is part of a study of blood T cell repertoires in COVID-19. At the level of the study: The United States, Italy and Spain were the sources of the acute and convalescent COVID-19 samples.

The V segment lost 1 base and the J segment 7 bases; nucleotides outside the gene matches: 8. The germline CDR1 and CDR2 sequences are MGHRA and YSYEKL. The CDR3 is 17 residues long. The clonotype was recovered from a woman between 50 and 59 years old with COVID-19, enrolled during active disease. The sample consisted of peripheral blood. V and J are TRBV4-1 and TRBJ2-5, with 14 bases matching TRBD2. This CDR3 is CASSQARLAGGPGTQYF. As DNA, the CDR3 is TGCGCCAGCAGCCAAGCGAGACTAGCGGGGGGGCCCGGGACCCAGTACTTC.